The 14 T cell receptor beta chains below come from one sample, sequenced in a study of blood T cell repertoires in COVID-19. The protocol was immunoSEQ multiplex PCR, while the TCRdb copy is restricted to in-frame clones and leaves out a portion. The data hold over 120,000 clones, with approximately 84% observed a single time. The source material was peripheral blood. The receptor set was obtained from a human donor in a cohort sampled during active COVID-19.

J is TRBJ1-3 and V is TRBV28; D call uncertain. Germline CDR1 reads MDHEN; CDR2 reads SYDVKM. This CDR3 region has 14 residues. Trimming removed 8 bases from V and 1 base from J, with 12 bases in between. For the CDR3, the DNA is TGTGCCAGCGGAGGTGGGGTTTCTGGAAACACCATATATTTT. Translating it yields CASGGGVSGNTIYF.

The CDR3 DNA reads as TGTGCCAGCAGCCCGGGACAGGGGATGGGGTTCGGCTATGGCTACACCTTC. Its translation is CASSPGQGMGFGYGYTF. This chain links TRBV5-4 with TRBJ1-2, with TRBD1 matching over 10 bases. The CDR3 contains 17 residues. Germline assignment: CDR1 SGHNT and CDR2 YYREEE (reference sequence). Trimming took 4 bases from V and 4 from J; bases not matched to a gene: 13.

This clone appeared a single time. The chain recombines TRBV15 with TRBJ2-6, with 13 bases identical to TRBD2. V was pared by 5 bases and J by 0 bases, with 4 bases of the junction left unmatched. The CDR3 contains 18 residues. Germline V gene data show CDR1 as LNHNV and CDR2 as YYDKDF (reference sequence). In DNA form, the CDR3 reads TGTGCCACCAGCGCTACTAGCGGGAGGGCCTCTGGGGCCAACGTCCTGACTTTC. Amino acid sequence: CATSATSGRASGANVLTF.

V usage is TRBV9 and J usage is TRBJ1-1; 10 bases map to TRBD1. CDR1 SGDLS and CDR2 YYNGEE come from the germline V gene. V was clipped by 0 bases and J by 4 bases; unmatched bases: 3. The CDR3 is 15 residues long. CDR3 DNA sequence: TGTGCCAGCAGCGTAGCCCGGACAGGGGGCACTGAAGCTTTCTTT. It yields the protein CASSVARTGGTEAFF.

The chain links TRBV5-4 to TRBJ2-1, with TRBD2 identical over 9 bases. Germline V gives CDR1 SGHNT, CDR2 YYREEE (reference sequence). The trim removed 3 bases at V and 0 bases at J, leaving 7 bases unmatched. The CDR3 runs to 17 residues. The CDR3: CASSSWTSASSYNEQFF. The CDR3 bases are TGTGCCAGCAGCTCCTGGACTAGCGCGAGCTCCTACAATGAGCAGTTCTTC.

The count of this clone is one. The V call is TRBV7-2, the J call TRBJ1-3, with a weak D call TRBD1 (5 bases). The V end lost 1 base, the J end lost 0 bases, and 13 bases lay between the germline ends. The CDR3 has 17 amino acids. Germline lookup yields CDR1 SGHTA and CDR2 FQGNSA. The CDR3 DNA follows: TGTGCCAGCAGCTTAGACGGGGGGTCTTTCTCTGGAAACACCATATATTTT. Protein product: CASSLDGGSFSGNTIYF. Complete variable domain (other parts from reference TRBV7-2 and TRBJ1-3): GAGVSQSPSNKVTEKGKDVELRCDPISGHTALYWYRQSLGQGLEFLIYFQGNSAPDKSGLPSDRFSAERTGGSVSTLTIQRTQQEDSAVYLCASSLDGGSFSGNTIYFGEGSWLTVV.

V usage is TRBV9 and J usage is TRBJ2-7, with TRBD2 as a possible D gene (5 bases). The germline CDR1 and CDR2 sequences are SGDLS and YYNGEE. The CDR3 runs to 16 residues. Trimming removed 0 bases from V and 3 bases from J, with 16 bases in between. CDR3 DNA: TGTGCCAGCAGCGTAGGGCGGGCGGATCTTGGCTACGAGCAGTACTTC. It codes for CASSVGRADLGYEQYF. Full variable domain (outside the CDR3, taken from reference TRBV9 and TRBJ2-7): DSGVTQTPKHLITATGQRVTLRCSPRSGDLSVYWYQQSLDQGLQFLIQYYNGEERAKGNILERFSAQQFPDLHSELNLSSLELGDSALYFCASSVGRADLGYEQYFGPGTRLTVT.

This sequence joins TRBV27 and TRBJ1-1; TRBD1 matches 9 bases. The germline CDR1 and CDR2 sequences are MNHEY and SMNVEV (reference sequence). Germline trimming cut 1 base from V and 7 bases from J; bases unmatched to any gene: 4. This CDR3 is 14 amino acids long. CDR3 bases: TGTGCCAGCAGTTTATTGACAGGGGGGGGTGAAGCTTTCTTT. This sequence encodes CASSLLTGGGEAFF.

The chain employs TRBV21-1 and TRBJ1-5; no check of the table's D call, TRBD1, against the DNA was made. TRBV21-1 is reported as a pseudogene. CDR3 length: 18 amino acids. The CDR3 spells CASRHRGPQRGSNQPQHF. CDR3 bases: TGTGCCAGCAGGCACCGGGGTCCTCAGAGGGGGAGCAATCAGCCCCAGCATTTT.

This chain uses TRBV2 with TRBJ1-5; 7 bases match TRBD1. Per the germline V gene, CDR1 is SNHLY and CDR2 is FYNNEI. This CDR3 contains 16 residues. The V gene end was trimmed by 6 bases and the J gene end by 0 bases; junction bases not matched to a gene: 8. The CDR3 reads CASSLGQDDSNQPQHF. The CDR3 coding sequence is TGTGCCAGCAGCCTCGGACAGGACGATAGCAATCAGCCCCAGCATTTT.

The V call is TRBV5-4, the J call TRBJ2-2; D uncertain. This CDR3 is 15 amino acids long. Trimming removed 4 bases from V and 2 bases from J, with 12 bases in between. Germline-derived CDR1 and CDR2 are SGHNT and YYREEE (reference sequence). Here the CDR3 reads CASSLLSSNTGELFF. In DNA, the CDR3 is TGTGCCAGCAGCCTCCTTAGCAGCAACACCGGGGAGCTGTTTTTT.

The chain links TRBV6-5 to TRBJ2-7; a possible D gene is TRBD1 (8 bases). This CDR3 region has 14 residues. V lost 6 bases to trimming and J lost 1 base, with 13 bases between them. Germline assignment: CDR1 MNHEY and CDR2 SVGAGI. The CDR3 sequence: CASSIQGGSYEQYV. Written as DNA, the CDR3 is TGTGCCAGCAGCATACAGGGGGGGTCCTACGAGCAGTACGTC.

This clone was counted a single time. V usage is TRBV5-6 and J usage is TRBJ1-2; D is perhaps TRBD1 (5 bases). The CDR3 extends over 17 amino acids. V lost 1 base and J lost 1, with 17 bases in between. Per the germline V gene, CDR1 is SGHDT and CDR2 is YYEEEE. The CDR3: CASSLFSRQSDNYGYTF. CDR3 DNA sequence: TGTGCCAGCAGCTTGTTCTCGCGACAGTCAGATAACTATGGCTACACCTTC.

This chain links TRBV21-1 with TRBJ2-7; TRBD1, the table's D call, lacks a check against the DNA. TRBV21-1 is assigned pseudogene status. The CDR3 has 20 amino acids. CDR3 in amino acids: CASSNTSSFAQQISSYEQYV. CDR3 in DNA: TGTGCCAGCAGCAATACGTCCTCCTTTGCACAGCAAATTAGCTCCTACGAGCAGTACGTC.